Listed here is a single T cell receptor beta chain. The antigen remains undetermined. To make TCR beta libraries, researchers used iRepertoire HTBI primers and Arm-PCR of CDR3 regions. A single record per CDR3 protein comes from TCRdb applying MiXCR to the multiplex PCR reads. The sample consists of about 530,000 distinct CDR3 sequences, around 15% of them appearing once. The sample is drawn from a study of regulatory T cells in long-lasting Graves disease. Whole-study results and caveats: TCR diversity was lower in persistent than newly diagnosed Graves' disease.

Time point in this sample: newly diagnosed GD, antithyroid drugs for less than 3 months. The authors made the TCR library using RNA they extracted from PBMCs. EDTA tubes collected 7.5 to 9 milliliters of peripheral blood. Separately, the same data were catalogued under a study of T cells in Graves' hyperthyroidism and ophthalmopathy.

The sequencing used peripheral blood mononuclear cells (PBMCs), collected at new diagnosis, from a patient treated with antithyroid drugs. The clonotype originates from a woman aged 35-65 years with Graves disease.

CDR3 DNA: TGTGCCAGCAGCTTAAGCGGGTTCGAAGAGACCCAGTACTTC. This codes for CASSLSGFEETQYF. The chain uses TRBV11-2 and TRBJ2-5; tentative D call: TRBD2 (6 bases). Deletions cut 2 bases from V and 3 bases from J, with 10 bases between. The CDR3 covers 14 residues. The V gene's germline CDR1 is SGHAT and CDR2 FQNNGV.